This T cell receptor beta chain came from a study of cytomegalovirus exposure and HLA in healthy donors. About the research overall: Early release data held around 80 million unique TCRs from HLA-typed donors.

With V trimmed by 3 bases and J by 3 bases, 7 bases remained unmatched. The CDR3 is made up of 16 amino acids. Germline V gene lookup returns CDR1 SEHNR and CDR2 FQNEAQ (reference sequence). Study results and caveats: As was reported, the HLA-A and HLA-B alleles of most subjects were accurately predicted from TCR beta sequences. Some highly shared sequence variants likely arose as a pipeline artifact.

In the case of this clone: Its antigen is as yet unknown.

The primer mix had 60 Vbeta and 13 Jbeta primers. This table comes from immunoSEQ multiplex PCR, and its TCRdb copy is limited to in-frame clones, with some not included. The sample shows about 150,000 clones, 88% of them seen only once. Material: PBMCs. The origin of this receptor is a woman in her thirties or forties in good health and CMV-seronegative. This rearrangement joins TRBV7-9 to TRBJ2-3; TRBD2 aligns across 9 bases. The DNA for the CDR3 is TGTGCCAGCAGCTTCCGTAGCGGGAGCGGGACAGATACGCAGTATTTT. Residues: CASSFRSGSGTDTQYF. Full variable domain (outside the CDR3, taken from reference TRBV7-9 and TRBJ2-3): DTGVSQNPRHKITKRGQNVTFRCDPISEHNRLYWYRQTLGQGPEFLTYFQNEAQLEKSRLLSDRFSAERPKGSFSTLEIQRTEQGDSAMYLCASSFRSGSGTDTQYFGPGTRLTVL.